This T cell receptor beta chain appears in the sequencing data of a study of blood T cell repertoires in COVID-19. The overall study: PBMCs, B-cell-depleted T cells, or T cells provided the cDNA or gDNA that made up the material.

Data came from immunoSEQ multiplex PCR; TCRdb stores just in-frame clones and leaves some out. Of about 260,000 clones listed, 82% are singletons. Material for sequencing was peripheral blood. The receptor was isolated from an elderly woman with acute or convalescent COVID-19.

CDR3 protein: CAWSWGGNEQFF. CDR3 DNA sequence: TGTGCCTGGAGTTGGGGGGGCAATGAGCAGTTCTTC. The chain combines TRBV30 with TRBJ2-1; TRBD2 matches 7 bases. CDR3 length equals 12 residues. V shed 2 bases and J 6 bases; nucleotides not matched to a gene: 1. Germline CDR1 reads GTSNPN; CDR2 reads SVGIG (reference sequence).